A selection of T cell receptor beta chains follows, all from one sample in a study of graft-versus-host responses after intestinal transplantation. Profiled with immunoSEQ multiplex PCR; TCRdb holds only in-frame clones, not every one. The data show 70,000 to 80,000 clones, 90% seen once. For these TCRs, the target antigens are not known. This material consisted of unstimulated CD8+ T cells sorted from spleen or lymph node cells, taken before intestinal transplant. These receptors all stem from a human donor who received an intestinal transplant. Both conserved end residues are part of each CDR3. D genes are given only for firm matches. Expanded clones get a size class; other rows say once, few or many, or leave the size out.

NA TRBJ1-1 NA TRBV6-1 TGTGCCAGCAGTGAAGCGTGGGTAGGGGGCACTGAAGCTTTCTTT CASSEAWVGGTEAFF
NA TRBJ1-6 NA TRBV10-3 TGTGCCATCACAGACAGCAATAATTCACCCCTCCACTTT CAITDSNNSPLHF
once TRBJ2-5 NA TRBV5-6 TGTGCCAGCAGCTTGATTCAGGACCAAGAGACCCAGTACTTC CASSLIQDQETQYF
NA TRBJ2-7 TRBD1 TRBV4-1 TGCGCCAGCAGCCACCAGGGACAGGGATACGAGCAGTACTTC CASSHQGQGYEQYF
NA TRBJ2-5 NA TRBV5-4 TGTGCCAGCAGCTTGGCCCGTAGCAGCCAAGAGACCCAGTACTTC CASSLARSSQETQYF
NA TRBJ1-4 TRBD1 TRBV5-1 TGCGCCAGCAGCTTGGGTGGGACAGCGAGCAACACCCTTGAAAAACTGTTTTTT CASSLGGTASNTLEKLFF
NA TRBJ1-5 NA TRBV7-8 TGTGCCAGCAGCTTACCGGGGGTTCGCAGAGAGAATCAGCCCCAGCATTTT CASSLPGVRRENQPQHF
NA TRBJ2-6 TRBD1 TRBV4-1 TGCGCCAGCAGCAGGCAGGGGGCGGGGGGGGCCAACGTCCTGACTTTC CASSRQGAGGANVLTF
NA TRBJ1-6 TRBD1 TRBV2 TGTGCCAGCAGGGGACAGGGTAATTCACCCCTCCACTTT CASRGQGNSPLHF
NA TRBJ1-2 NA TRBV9 TGTGCCAGCAGCCCGAGCTCAGGTTTGAGTATCGCTAACTATGGCTACACCTTC CASSPSSGLSIANYGYTF
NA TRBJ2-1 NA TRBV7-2 TGTGCCAGCAGCTTATTGACAGAGCAGTTCTTC CASSLLTEQFF
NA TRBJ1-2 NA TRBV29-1 TGCAGCGTTGGTCCGGGGGGCGCTGGCTATGGCTACACCTTC CSVGPGGAGYGYTF
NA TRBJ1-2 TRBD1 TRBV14 TGTGCCAGCAGCCATGATCCGGGACAGGGGAATGGCTACACCTTC CASSHDPGQGNGYTF
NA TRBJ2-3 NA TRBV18 TGTGCCAGCTCACCACCGTCAAGCACAGATACGCAGTATTTT CASSPPSSTDTQYF
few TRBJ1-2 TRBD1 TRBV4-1 TGCGCCAGCAGCCACCTCTACGGACAGGTTGGGTATGGCTACACCTTC CASSHLYGQVGYGYTF
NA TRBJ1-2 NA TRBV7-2 TGTGCCGGAGGGACGGTTGACTATGGCTACACCTTC CAGGTVDYGYTF
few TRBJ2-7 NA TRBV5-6 TGTGCCAGCAGCTTGGGGACAGATTACGAGCAGTACTTC CASSLGTDYEQYF
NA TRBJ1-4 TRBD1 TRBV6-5 TGTGCCAGCAGTCCGTGGGGACAGGGGGTTGGGGGACTGTTTTTT CASSPWGQGVGGLFF
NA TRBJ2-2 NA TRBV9 TGTGCCAGCAGCGCCACAGGGATGAGTGGCACCGGGGAGCTGTTTTTT CASSATGMSGTGELFF
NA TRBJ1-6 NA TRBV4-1 TGCGCCAGCAGCCCCCACTATCGGGACAACCTCCACTTT CASSPHYRDNLHF
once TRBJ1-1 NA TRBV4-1 TGCGCCAGCAGCCAAGTGGGGGGGGGCACTGAAGCTTTCTTT CASSQVGGGTEAFF
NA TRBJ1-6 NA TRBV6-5 TGTGCCAGCAGTTTCGGTAGCTCCTATAATTCACCCCTCCACTTT CASSFGSSYNSPLHF
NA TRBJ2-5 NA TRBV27 TGTGCCAGCGCAACCGGAGGGGAAGAAGAGACCCAGTACTTC CASATGGEEETQYF
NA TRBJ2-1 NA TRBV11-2 TGTGCCAGCAGCTTAGTCTACTACAATGAGCAGTTCTTC CASSLVYYNEQFF
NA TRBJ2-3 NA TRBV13 TGTGCCAGCAGCGTCGGACAATTCACAGATACGCAGTATTTT CASSVGQFTDTQYF
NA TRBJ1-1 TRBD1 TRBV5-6 TGTGCCAGCAGCTCTGGGACAGGGGTCGGAAATGAAGCTTTCTTT CASSSGTGVGNEAFF
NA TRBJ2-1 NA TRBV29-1 TGCAGCGTTCTTCGAACCGGGACACCCAGGGATGAGCAGTTCTTC CSVLRTGTPRDEQFF
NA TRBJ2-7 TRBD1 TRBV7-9 TGTGCCAGCAGCCTGCCGGGACAGGGTTCATACGAGCAGTACTTC CASSLPGQGSYEQYF
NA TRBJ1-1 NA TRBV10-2 TGCGCCAGCGGTCCCGGTGAAGCTTTCTTT CASGPGEAFF
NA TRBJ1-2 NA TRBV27 TGTGCCAGCACTCCTTATGGCTACACCTTC CASTPYGYTF
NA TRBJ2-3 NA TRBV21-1 TGTGCCAGCAGCAAAGTACCGACTAGCGGGGGGCCCCAGACTAGCACAGATACGCAGTATTTT CASSKVPTSGGPQTSTDTQYF
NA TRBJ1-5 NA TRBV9 TGTGCCAGCAGCCTCAGGGGACATCAGCCCCAGCATTTT CASSLRGHQPQHF
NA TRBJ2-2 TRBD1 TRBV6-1 TGTGCCAGCGGCTACCGGGACAGCTACACCGGGGAGCTGTTTTTT CASGYRDSYTGELFF
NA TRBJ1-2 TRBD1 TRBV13 TGTGCCAGCAGCTTTGTCTCGACAGGGACTCTGGGTGGCTACACCTTC CASSFVSTGTLGGYTF
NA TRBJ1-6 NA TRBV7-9 TGTGCCAGCGCTGGGGCCACAGGTGGGAATTCACCCCTCCACTTT CASAGATGGNSPLHF
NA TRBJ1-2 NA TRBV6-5 TGTGCCAGCAAGAACCTCCTAACTAACTATGGCTACACCTTC CASKNLLTNYGYTF
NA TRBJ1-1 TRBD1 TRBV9 TGTGCCAGCAGCGTACGGGGACAGGGATTGGGAACTGAAGCTTTCTTT CASSVRGQGLGTEAFF
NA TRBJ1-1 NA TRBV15 TGTGCCACCGGGTGGGCCGGAGGGACTGAAGCTTTCTTT CATGWAGGTEAFF
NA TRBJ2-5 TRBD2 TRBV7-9 TGTGCCAGCAGTCAGCGGGGGGCGCAAGAGACCCAGTACTTC CASSQRGAQETQYF
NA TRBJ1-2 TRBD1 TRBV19 TGTGCCAGTAGGTCCCAGGGGGCTAATGGCTACACCTTC CASRSQGANGYTF
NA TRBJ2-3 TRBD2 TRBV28 TGTGCCAGCAGTTTACTTTGGCCGGGGGGTAGCACAGATACGCAGTATTTT CASSLLWPGGSTDTQYF
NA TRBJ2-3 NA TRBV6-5 TGTGCCAGCAGTTATGGCCCCCCGGATACGCAGTATTTT CASSYGPPDTQYF
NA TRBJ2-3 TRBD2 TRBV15 TGTGCCACCAGCAGAGATAAGTGGGGGACTAGCGGGGGGAACACAGATACGCAGTATTTT CATSRDKWGTSGGNTDTQYF
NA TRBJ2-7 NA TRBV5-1 TGCGCCAGCAGCTCACCTGCGGGGGCCAGCTCCTACGAGCAGTACTTC CASSSPAGASSYEQYF
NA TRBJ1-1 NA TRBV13 TGTGCCAGCAGCAAAGGGAGGGGGAACACTGAAGCTTTCTTT CASSKGRGNTEAFF
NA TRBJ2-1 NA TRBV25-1 TGTGCCAGCAGTGGACCGGCGGGGTACAATGAGCAGTTCTTC CASSGPAGYNEQFF